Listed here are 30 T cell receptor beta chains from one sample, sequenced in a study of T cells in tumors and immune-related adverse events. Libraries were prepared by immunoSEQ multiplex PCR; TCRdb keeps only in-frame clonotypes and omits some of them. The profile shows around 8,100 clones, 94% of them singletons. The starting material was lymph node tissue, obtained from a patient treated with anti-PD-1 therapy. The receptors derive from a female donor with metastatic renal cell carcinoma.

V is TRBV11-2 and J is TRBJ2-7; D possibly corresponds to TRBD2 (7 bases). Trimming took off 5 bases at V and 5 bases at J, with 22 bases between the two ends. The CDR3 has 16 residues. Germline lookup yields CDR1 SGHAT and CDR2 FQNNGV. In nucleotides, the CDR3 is TGTGCCAGCAGCCCAAGAGGCGGGGGCGTCGGAAACGAGCAGTACTTC. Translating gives CASSPRGGGVGNEQYF.

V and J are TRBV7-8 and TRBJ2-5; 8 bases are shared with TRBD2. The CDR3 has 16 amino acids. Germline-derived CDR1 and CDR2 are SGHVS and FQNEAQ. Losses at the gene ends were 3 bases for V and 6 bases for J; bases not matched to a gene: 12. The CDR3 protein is CASSFSGLRGGKTQYF. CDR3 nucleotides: TGTGCCAGCAGCTTTTCGGGCTTACGGGGGGGCAAGACCCAGTACTTC.

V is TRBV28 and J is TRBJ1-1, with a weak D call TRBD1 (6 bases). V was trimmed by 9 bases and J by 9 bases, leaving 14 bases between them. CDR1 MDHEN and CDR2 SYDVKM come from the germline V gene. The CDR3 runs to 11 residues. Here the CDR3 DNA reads TGTGCCAGTGCAGAGGGGGGGAAAGCTTTCTTT. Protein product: CASAEGGKAFF.

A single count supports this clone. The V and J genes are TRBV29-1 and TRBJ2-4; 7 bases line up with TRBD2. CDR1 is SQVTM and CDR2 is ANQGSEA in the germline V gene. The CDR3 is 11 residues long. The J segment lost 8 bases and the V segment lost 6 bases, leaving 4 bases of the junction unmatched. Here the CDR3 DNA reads TGCAGCGTGCCACGGGGGGACATTCAGTACTTC. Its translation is CSVPRGDIQYF.

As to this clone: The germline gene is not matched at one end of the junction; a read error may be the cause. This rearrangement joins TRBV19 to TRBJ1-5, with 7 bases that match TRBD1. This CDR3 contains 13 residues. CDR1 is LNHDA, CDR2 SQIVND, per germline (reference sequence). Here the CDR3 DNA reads TGTGCCAGTAGTATACAGGGGGGTCAGCGCCAGCATTTT. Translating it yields CASSIQGGQRQHF.

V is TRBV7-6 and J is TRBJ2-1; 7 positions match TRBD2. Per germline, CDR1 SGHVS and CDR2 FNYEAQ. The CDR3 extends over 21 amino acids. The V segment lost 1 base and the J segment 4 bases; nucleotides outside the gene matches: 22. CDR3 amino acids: CASSLGVAGSGRGRNYNEQFF. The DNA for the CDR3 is TGTGCCAGCAGCTTAGGGGTTGCCGGGTCAGGGCGGGGGAGGAATTACAATGAGCAGTTCTTC. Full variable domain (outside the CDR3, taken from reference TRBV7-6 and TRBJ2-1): GAGVSQSPRYKVTKRGQDVALRCDPISGHVSLYWYRQALGQGPEFLTYFNYEAQQDKSGLPNDRFSAERPEGSISTLTIQRTEQRDSAMYRCASSLGVAGSGRGRNYNEQFFGPGTRLTVL.

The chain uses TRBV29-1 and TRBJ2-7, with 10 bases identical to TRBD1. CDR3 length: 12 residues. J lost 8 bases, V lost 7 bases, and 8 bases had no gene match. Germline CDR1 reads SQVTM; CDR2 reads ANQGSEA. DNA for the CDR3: TGCAGCGCGGGACAGGGGCCCCCTCAGCAGTACTTC. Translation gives CSAGQGPPQQYF.

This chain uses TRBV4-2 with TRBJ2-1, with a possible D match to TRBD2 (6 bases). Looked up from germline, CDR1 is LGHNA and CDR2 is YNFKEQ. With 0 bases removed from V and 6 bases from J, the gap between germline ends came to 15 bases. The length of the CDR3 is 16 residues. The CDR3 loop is CASSQDDGSGPNEQFF. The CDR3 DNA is TGTGCCAGCAGCCAAGATGACGGGAGTGGTCCCAATGAGCAGTTCTTC.

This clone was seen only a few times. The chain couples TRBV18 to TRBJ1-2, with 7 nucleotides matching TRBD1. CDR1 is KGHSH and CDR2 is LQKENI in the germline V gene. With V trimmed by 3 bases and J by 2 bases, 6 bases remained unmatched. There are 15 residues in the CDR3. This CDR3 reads CASSPSGTANYGYTF. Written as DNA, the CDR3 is TGTGCCAGCTCACCTTCCGGGACAGCAAACTATGGCTACACCTTC.

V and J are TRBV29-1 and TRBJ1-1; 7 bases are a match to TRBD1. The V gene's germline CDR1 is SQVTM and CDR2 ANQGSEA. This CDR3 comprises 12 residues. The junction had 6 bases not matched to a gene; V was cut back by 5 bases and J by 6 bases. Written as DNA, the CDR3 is TGCAGCGTTCGGACAGGATCATCTGAAGCTTTCTTT. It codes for CSVRTGSSEAFF.

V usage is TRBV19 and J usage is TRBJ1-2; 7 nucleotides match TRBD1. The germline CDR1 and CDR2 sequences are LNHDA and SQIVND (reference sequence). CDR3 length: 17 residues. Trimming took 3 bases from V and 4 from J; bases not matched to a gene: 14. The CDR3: CASSINKGTVTFYGYTF. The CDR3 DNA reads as TGTGCCAGTAGTATTAACAAGGGGACAGTGACCTTCTATGGCTACACCTTC.

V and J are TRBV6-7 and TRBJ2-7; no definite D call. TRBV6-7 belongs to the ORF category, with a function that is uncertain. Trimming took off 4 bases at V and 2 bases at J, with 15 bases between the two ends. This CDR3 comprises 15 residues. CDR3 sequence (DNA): TGTGCCAGCAGTTCCCCGGTAGATCGGCCCTACGAGCAGTACTTC. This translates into CASSSPVDRPYEQYF.

The CDR3 loop is CASRSSGGPDNTGELFF. Here the CDR3 DNA reads TGCGCCAGCAGATCTAGCGGGGGGCCCGACAACACCGGGGAGCTGTTTTTT. The genes are TRBV10-1 and TRBJ2-2; 11 nucleotides line up with TRBD2. In germline, CDR1 is WNHNN, CDR2 SYGVQD (reference sequence). V dropped 6 bases and J dropped 2; count of bases not matched to a gene: 8. The CDR3 runs 17 residues.

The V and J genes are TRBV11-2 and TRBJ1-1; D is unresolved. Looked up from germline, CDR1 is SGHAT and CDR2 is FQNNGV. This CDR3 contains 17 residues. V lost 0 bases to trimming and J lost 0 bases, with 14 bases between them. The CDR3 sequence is CASSLDLADGMNTEAFF. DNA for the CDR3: TGTGCCAGCAGCTTAGATCTGGCGGACGGAATGAACACTGAAGCTTTCTTT.

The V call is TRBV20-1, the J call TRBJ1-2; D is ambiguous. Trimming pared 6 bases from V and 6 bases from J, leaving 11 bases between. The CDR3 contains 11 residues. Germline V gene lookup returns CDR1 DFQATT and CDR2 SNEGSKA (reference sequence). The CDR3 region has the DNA TGCAGTGCCAGAAGGAACGATGGCTACACCTTC. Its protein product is CSARRNDGYTF.

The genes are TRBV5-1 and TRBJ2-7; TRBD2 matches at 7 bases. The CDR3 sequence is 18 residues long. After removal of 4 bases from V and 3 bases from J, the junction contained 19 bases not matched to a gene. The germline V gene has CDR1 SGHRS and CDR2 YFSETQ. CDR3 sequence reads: CASSLTLAGLPTIYEQYF. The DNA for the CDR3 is TGCGCCAGCAGCCTCACCTTAGCGGGCCTTCCTACAATCTACGAGCAGTACTTC.

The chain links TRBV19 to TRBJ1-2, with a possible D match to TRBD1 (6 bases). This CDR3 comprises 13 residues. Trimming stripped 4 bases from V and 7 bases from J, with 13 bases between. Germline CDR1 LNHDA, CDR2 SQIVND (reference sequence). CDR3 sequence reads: CASSRAGAGGYTF. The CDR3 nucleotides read TGTGCCAGTAGTAGAGCAGGGGCAGGTGGCTACACCTTC.

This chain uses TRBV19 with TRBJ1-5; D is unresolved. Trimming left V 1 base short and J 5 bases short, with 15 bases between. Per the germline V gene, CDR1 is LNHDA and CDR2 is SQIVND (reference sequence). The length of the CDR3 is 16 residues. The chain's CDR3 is CASSIGTKSPYQPQHF. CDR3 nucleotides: TGTGCCAGTAGTATAGGGACCAAAAGCCCCTATCAGCCCCAGCATTTT. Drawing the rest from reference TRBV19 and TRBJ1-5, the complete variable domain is DGGITQSPKYLFRKEGQNVTLSCEQNLNHDAMYWYRQDPGQGLRLIYYSQIVNDFQKGDIAEGYSVSREKKESFPLTVTSAQKNPTAFYLCASSIGTKSPYQPQHFGDGTRLSIL.

This CDR3 reads CASKQGRYNGYTF. CDR3 in DNA: TGTGCCAGCAAACAGGGAAGGTATAACGGCTACACCTTC. The J gene is TRBJ1-2, the V gene TRBV6-9; D is perhaps TRBD1 (6 bases). The V end was cut by 7 bases, the J end by 8 bases, with 17 bases between. From germline, CDR1 is MNHGY and CDR2 SVAAGI. The CDR3 loop spans 13 amino acids.

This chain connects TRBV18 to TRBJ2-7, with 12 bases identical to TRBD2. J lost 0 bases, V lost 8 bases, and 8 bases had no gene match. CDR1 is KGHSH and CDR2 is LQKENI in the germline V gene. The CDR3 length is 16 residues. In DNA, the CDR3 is TGTGCCAGCGACACTAGCGGGAGGACGAACTCCTACGAGCAGTACTTC. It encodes CASDTSGRTNSYEQYF.

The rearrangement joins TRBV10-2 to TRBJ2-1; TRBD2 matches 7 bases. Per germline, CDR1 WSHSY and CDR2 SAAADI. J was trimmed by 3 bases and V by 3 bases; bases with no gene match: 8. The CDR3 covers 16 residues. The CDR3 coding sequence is TGCGCCAGCAGTGATCGAGCGGGGAACCTCTACAATGAGCAGTTCTTC. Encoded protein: CASSDRAGNLYNEQFF.

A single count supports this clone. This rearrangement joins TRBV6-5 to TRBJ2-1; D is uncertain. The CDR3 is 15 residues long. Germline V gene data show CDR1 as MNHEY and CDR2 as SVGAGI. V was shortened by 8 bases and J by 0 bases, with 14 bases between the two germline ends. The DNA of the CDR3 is TGTGCCAGCTGCGAAATGGCTAGCTCCTACAATGAGCAGTTCTTC. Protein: CASCEMASSYNEQFF.

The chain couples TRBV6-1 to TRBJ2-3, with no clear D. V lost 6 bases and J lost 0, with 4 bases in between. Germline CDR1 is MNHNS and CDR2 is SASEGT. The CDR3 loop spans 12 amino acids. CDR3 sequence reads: CASSLSTDTQYF. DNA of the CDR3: TGTGCCAGCAGCCTTAGCACAGATACGCAGTATTTT.

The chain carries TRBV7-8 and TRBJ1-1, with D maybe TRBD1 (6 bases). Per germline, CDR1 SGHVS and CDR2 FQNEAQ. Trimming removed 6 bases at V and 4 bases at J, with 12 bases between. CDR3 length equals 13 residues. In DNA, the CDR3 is TGTGCCAGCAGTCCAATAGGGGGCACTGAAGCTTTCTTT. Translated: CASSPIGGTEAFF.

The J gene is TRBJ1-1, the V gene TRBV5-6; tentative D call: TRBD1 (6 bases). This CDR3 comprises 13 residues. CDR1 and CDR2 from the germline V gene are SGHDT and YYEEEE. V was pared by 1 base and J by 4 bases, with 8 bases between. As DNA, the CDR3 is TGTGCCAGCAGCTTGCTACAGGGCACTGAAGCTTTCTTT. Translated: CASSLLQGTEAFF.

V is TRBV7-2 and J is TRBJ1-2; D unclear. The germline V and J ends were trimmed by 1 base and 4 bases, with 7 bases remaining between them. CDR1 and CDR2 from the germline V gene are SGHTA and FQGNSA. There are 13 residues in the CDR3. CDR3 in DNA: TGTGCCAGCAGCTTAGGACCCTCCTATGGCTACACCTTC. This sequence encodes CASSLGPSYGYTF.

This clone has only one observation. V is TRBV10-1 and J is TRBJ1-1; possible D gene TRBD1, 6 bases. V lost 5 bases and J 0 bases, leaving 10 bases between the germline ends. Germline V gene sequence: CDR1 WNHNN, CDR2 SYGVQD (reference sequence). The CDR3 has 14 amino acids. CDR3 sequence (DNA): TGCGCCAGCAGTCTAGGGGGTTTGAACACTGAAGCTTTCTTT. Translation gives CASSLGGLNTEAFF.

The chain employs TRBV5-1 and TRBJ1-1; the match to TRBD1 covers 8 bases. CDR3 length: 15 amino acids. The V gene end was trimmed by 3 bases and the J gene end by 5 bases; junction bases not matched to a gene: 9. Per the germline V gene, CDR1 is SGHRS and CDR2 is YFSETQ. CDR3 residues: CASSSGQGSVTEAFF. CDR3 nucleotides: TGCGCCAGCAGCTCCGGACAGGGATCGGTTACTGAAGCTTTCTTT.

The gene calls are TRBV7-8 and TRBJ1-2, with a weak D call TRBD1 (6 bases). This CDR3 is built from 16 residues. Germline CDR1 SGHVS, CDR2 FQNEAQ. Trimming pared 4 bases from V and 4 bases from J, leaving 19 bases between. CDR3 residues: CASSYRQAPLTYGYTF. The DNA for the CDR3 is TGTGCCAGCAGCTATAGACAGGCCCCACTTACCTATGGCTACACCTTC.

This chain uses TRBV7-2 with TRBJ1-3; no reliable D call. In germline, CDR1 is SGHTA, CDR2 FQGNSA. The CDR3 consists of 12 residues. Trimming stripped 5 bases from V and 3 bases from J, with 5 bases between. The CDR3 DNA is TGTGCCAGCAGCCCTGGTGGAAACACCATATATTTT. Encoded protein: CASSPGGNTIYF.